The TCR beta chain described here comes from a study of response to subunit inactivated influenza vaccine. Notes on the study in general: Authors suggested each seasonal influenza vaccination recruits few new T cells.

This clonotype was counted at least ten times. Its matching antigen is unknown. TCRdb reprocessed the RT-PCR reads with MiXCR, giving one entry per CDR3 protein. This sample has 550,000 to 800,000 distinct CDR3 sequences, with approximately 15% found just once. The CDR3 loop spans 15 amino acids. Trimming left V 0 bases short and J 1 base short, with 8 bases between. Germline lookup yields CDR1 LNHNV and CDR2 YYDKDF (reference sequence). The chain carries TRBV15 and TRBJ2-3; D is unclear. This material consisted of PBMCs from blood, taken around two weeks before vaccination. The receptor was isolated from a man aged 45-60 years who received an inactivated influenza vaccine. The CDR3, as DNA: TGTGCCACCAGCAGAGAGCCGGTAGGCACAGATACGCAGTATTTT. Translation: CATSREPVGTDTQYF.